Listed here are 20 T cell receptor beta chains from one sample, sequenced in a study of PD-1 blockade in classical Hodgkin lymphoma. The assay was immunoSEQ multiplex PCR, and TCRdb's table has in-frame clones only and misses some. The sample records some 45,000 clones, about three quarters being singletons. Described time point: cycle 4 day 1 (C4D1), after six to seven weeks of nivolumab. Each patient relapsed following autologous stem cell transplantation, and prior brentuximab vedotin exposure differed. The sequencing here drew on peripheral blood mononuclear cells (PBMCs), taken before the fourth cycle of nivolumab. The receptors derive from a human donor with classical Hodgkin lymphoma.

The J gene is TRBJ2-7, the V gene TRBV6-6, with 10 bases matching TRBD1. The length of the CDR3 is 14 residues. CDR1 and CDR2 from the germline V gene are MNHNY and SVGAGI (reference sequence). V lost 7 bases, J lost 7 bases, and 10 bases stayed unmatched. The DNA for the CDR3 is TGTGCCAGCACCCGGGACAGGGGAATTAAGGAGCAGTACTTC. Encoded protein: CASTRDRGIKEQYF.

The chain has TRBV29-1 and TRBJ1-2; D gene ambiguous. V was clipped by 4 bases and J by 1 base, with 7 bases between them. Germline V lookup: CDR1 SQVTM, CDR2 ANQGSEA. The CDR3 is 12 amino acids. CDR3 bases: TGCAGCGTTGGAGCTGGTAACTATGGCTACACCTTC. Amino acid sequence: CSVGAGNYGYTF.

This chain uses TRBV28 with TRBJ2-1, with TRBD1 identical over 7 bases. CDR1 and CDR2 from the germline V gene are MDHEN and SYDVKM. With V trimmed by 4 bases and J by 0 bases, 0 bases remained unmatched. CDR3 length: 14 amino acids. The CDR3 here is CASSSGGSYNEQFF. The CDR3 DNA is TGTGCCAGCAGTTCAGGGGGCTCCTACAATGAGCAGTTCTTC. Complete variable domain (other parts from reference TRBV28 and TRBJ2-1): DVKVTQSSRYLVKRTGEKVFLECVQDMDHENMFWYRQDPGLGLRLIYFSYDVKMKEKGDIPEGYSVSREKKERFSLILESASTNQTSMYLCASSSGGSYNEQFFGPGTRLTVL.

The chain combines TRBV2 with TRBJ2-1; D call uncertain. Trimming took off 6 bases at V and 8 bases at J, with 11 bases between the two ends. Germline CDR1 reads SNHLY; CDR2 reads FYNNEI. CDR3 length equals 12 residues. The CDR3 nucleotides read TGTGCCAGCAGGGGAAACGGCGATGAGCAGTTCTTC. Translated, it gives CASRGNGDEQFF.

The chain carries TRBV5-6 and TRBJ1-2, with D tentatively TRBD1 (5 bases). V lost 2 bases and J 4 bases, leaving 15 bases between the germline ends. Germline loops: CDR1 SGHDT, CDR2 YYEEEE. The CDR3 runs 15 residues. The CDR3 sequence: CASSFDRGRSYGYTF. Written as DNA, the CDR3 is TGTGCCAGCAGCTTCGATCGGGGCAGGAGCTATGGCTACACCTTC.

The sample holds a few counts of this clone. The genes are TRBV14 and TRBJ1-6, with TRBD1 matching 7 bases. Germline CDR1 and CDR2: SGHDN and FVKESK. This CDR3 region has 13 residues. V was clipped by 7 bases and J by 7 bases; unmatched bases: 4. The CDR3 reads CASNPGGNSPLHF. For the CDR3, the DNA is TGTGCCAGCAATCCAGGGGGGAATTCACCCCTCCACTTT. The full variable domain, rest sourced from reference TRBV14 and TRBJ1-6, is EAGVTQFPSHSVIEKGQTVTLRCDPISGHDNLYWYRRVMGKEIKFLLHFVKESKQDESGMPNNRFLAERTGGTYSTLKVQPAELEDSGVYFCASNPGGNSPLHFGNGTRLTVT.

This CDR3 is CASSSEGHGYTF. The CDR3 DNA sequence: TGTGCCAGCAGCAGCGAGGGGCATGGCTACACCTTC. The V and J genes are TRBV7-9 and TRBJ1-2, with D tentatively TRBD1 (5 bases). CDR3 length: 12 amino acids. Germline CDR1 reads SEHNR; CDR2 reads FQNEAQ (reference sequence). V was pared by 5 bases and J by 6 bases, with 10 bases between.

J is TRBJ2-1 and V is TRBV14, with 9 bases aligning to TRBD1. Germline V CDR1 and CDR2: SGHDN, FVKESK. Trimming at V came to 6 bases and at J to 8 bases, leaving 14 bases not matched to a gene. This CDR3 contains 16 residues. The DNA for the CDR3 is TGTGCCAGCAGTCCGGCCGGGACAGGGATGGGCTATGAGCAGTTCTTC. Amino acids: CASSPAGTGMGYEQFF. Full variable domain (rest looked up from reference TRBV14 and TRBJ2-1): EAGVTQFPSHSVIEKGQTVTLRCDPISGHDNLYWYRRVMGKEIKFLLHFVKESKQDESGMPNNRFLAERTGGTYSTLKVQPAELEDSGVYFCASSPAGTGMGYEQFFGPGTRLTVL.

Many counts were recorded for this clone. V gene TRBV4-2 combines with J gene TRBJ1-6; D might be TRBD1 (6 bases). The CDR3 spans 16 residues. Trimming left V 0 bases short and J 10 bases short, with 16 bases between. Germline V gene data show CDR1 as LGHNA and CDR2 as YNFKEQ. The CDR3 loop reads CASSQDTGRGGSPLHF. For the CDR3, the DNA is TGTGCCAGCAGCCAAGATACGGGCAGGGGAGGCTCACCCCTCCACTTT.

This rearrangement joins TRBV7-2 to TRBJ1-3, with D possibly TRBD1 on 6 matching bases. This CDR3 region has 16 residues. CDR1 is SGHTA and CDR2 is FQGNSA in the germline V gene. Trimming left V 5 bases short and J 0 bases short, with 14 bases between. The CDR3 is CASSRTGTTSGNTIYF. Written as DNA, the CDR3 is TGTGCCAGCAGCCGGACCGGGACAACCTCTGGAAACACCATATATTTT.

This clone was observed a few times. This sequence joins TRBV19 and TRBJ2-7, with no clear D. The CDR3 is 14 amino acids. Germline CDR1 LNHDA, CDR2 SQIVND (reference sequence). V was clipped by 3 bases and J by 3 bases, with 12 bases between them. Here the CDR3 DNA reads TGTGCCAGTAGTATGAGGTTTTCGGGCTACGAGCAGTACTTC. This sequence encodes CASSMRFSGYEQYF.

The V gene is TRBV5-5, the J gene TRBJ1-4; perhaps TRBD1 as D (5 bases). Looked up from germline, CDR1 is SGHKS and CDR2 is YYEKEE (reference sequence). The germline V and J ends were trimmed by 4 bases and 3 bases, with 7 bases remaining between them. The CDR3 runs to 13 residues. In nucleotides, the CDR3 is TGTGCCAGCAGCCTACAGGCTAATGAAAAACTGTTTTTT. The encoded protein is CASSLQANEKLFF.

The chain links TRBV7-3 to TRBJ1-2; perhaps TRBD1 as D (6 bases). The germline V gene encodes CDR1 SGHTA and CDR2 FQGTGA. Between the trimmed V and J ends, which lost 5 bases and 11 bases, there was a span of 18 bases. The CDR3 contains 13 residues. The CDR3 DNA is TGTGCCAGCAGCCCCAACCCGGGGGCAGGTTACACCTTC. Translation gives CASSPNPGAGYTF.

The rearrangement uses TRBV11-3 and TRBJ2-5; unclear D gene. Between the trimmed V and J ends, which lost 1 base and 2 bases, there was a span of 2 bases. This CDR3 region has 12 residues. Germline V gene data show CDR1 as SGHNT and CDR2 as YENEEA. The CDR3 loop reads CASSLGQETQYF. The CDR3 DNA follows: TGTGCCAGCAGCTTAGGTCAAGAGACCCAGTACTTC.

The chain is built from TRBV9 and TRBJ2-7; D may be TRBD1 or TRBD2 (7 bases each). Trimming shortened V by 0 bases and J by 4 bases, and 20 bases separated the two germline ends. The CDR3 totals 17 residues. Germline V gene lookup returns CDR1 SGDLS and CDR2 YYNGEE. CDR3 sequence (DNA): TGTGCCAGCAGCGTAGGAGGGTCAGGGGGACTACCATACGAGCAGTACTTC. It is translated as CASSVGGSGGLPYEQYF.

This chain uses TRBV7-2 with TRBJ1-1; a weak D match, TRBD1 (5 bases). The CDR3 totals 15 residues. Per germline, CDR1 SGHTA and CDR2 FQGNSA. V was pared by 5 bases and J by 1 base, with 14 bases between. CDR3 residues: CASSLRGRGNTEAFF. The DNA of the CDR3 is TGTGCCAGCAGCCTACGGGGGAGGGGGAACACTGAAGCTTTCTTT. The variable domain in full, with the rest retrieved from reference TRBV7-2 and TRBJ1-1, is GAGVSQSPSNKVTEKGKDVELRCDPISGHTALYWYRQSLGQGLEFLIYFQGNSAPDKSGLPSDRFSAERTGGSVSTLTIQRTQQEDSAVYLCASSLRGRGNTEAFFGQGTRLTVV.

The chain recombines TRBV6-4 with TRBJ2-7; D is tentatively TRBD1 or TRBD2 (5 bases each). This CDR3 spans 16 amino acids. From germline, CDR1 is MRHNA and CDR2 SNTAGT. V lost 11 bases to trimming and J lost 6 bases, with 29 bases between them. The CDR3 region has the DNA TGTGCCGGCGTGGGTGCAGGGACGGACATGGTTGGCGAGCAGTACTTC. Translating it yields CAGVGAGTDMVGEQYF.

This clone is a singleton in its sample. The chain recombines TRBV6-5 with TRBJ2-5, with TRBD1 matching 8 bases. The CDR3 contains 12 residues. Losses at the gene ends were 8 bases for V and 5 bases for J; bases not matched to a gene: 4. Germline values: CDR1 MNHEY, CDR2 SVGAGI. The CDR3 region is CASQGAHETQYF. Written as DNA, the CDR3 is TGTGCCAGCCAGGGGGCCCACGAGACCCAGTACTTC.

CDR3 in DNA: TGTGCCAGCAGCCCAAAGGGGGGGGATGGTTCACCCCTCCACTTT. It is translated as CASSPKGGDGSPLHF. This chain joins TRBV7-2 and TRBJ1-6; D may be TRBD1 (6 bases). The germline V gene has CDR1 SGHTA and CDR2 FQGNSA. V shed 5 bases and J shed 9 bases, with 17 bases lying between them. The CDR3 has 15 residues. The variable domain in full, completed from reference TRBV7-2 and TRBJ1-6, reads GAGVSQSPSNKVTEKGKDVELRCDPISGHTALYWYRQSLGQGLEFLIYFQGNSAPDKSGLPSDRFSAERTGGSVSTLTIQRTQQEDSAVYLCASSPKGGDGSPLHFGNGTRLTVT.

V usage is TRBV4-2 and J usage is TRBJ2-1; D is ambiguous. The CDR3 contains 15 residues. Trimming left V 8 bases short and J 2 bases short, with 16 bases between. Germline V lookup: CDR1 LGHNA, CDR2 YNFKEQ. The CDR3 loop is CASRRGDGAYNEQFF. The CDR3 DNA is TGTGCCAGCCGACGTGGTGACGGCGCCTACAATGAGCAGTTCTTC.